The 15 T cell receptor beta chains reported below all come from one sample, sequenced in a study of blood T cell repertoires in COVID-19. Generated by immunoSEQ multiplex PCR, the TCRdb table keeps only in-frame clones and is missing some. The profile covers 110,000 to 150,000 clones, with 60% to 85% appearing a single time and around 1.8% taken by the ten largest. Source material: peripheral blood. These receptors were collected from a woman aged 55 to 70 with acute or convalescent COVID-19.

This clone was counted a few times. The chain has TRBV30 and TRBJ2-7; 11 nucleotides agree with TRBD2. Germline V lookup: CDR1 GTSNPN, CDR2 SVGIG (reference sequence). CDR3 length equals 14 residues. The V gene end was trimmed by 6 bases and the J gene end by 3 bases; junction bases not matched to a gene: 7. The CDR3 loop is CACQTSGIVYEQYF. The DNA for the CDR3 is TGTGCCTGTCAGACTAGCGGGATCGTCTACGAGCAGTACTTC.

This sequence joins TRBV6-2 or TRBV6-3 and TRBJ2-1; 10 bases fit TRBD2. The trim removed 3 bases at V and 8 bases at J, leaving 7 bases unmatched. This CDR3 region has 15 residues. The germline V gene encodes CDR1 MNHEY and CDR2 SVGEGT. The CDR3 is CASSYWSSGSDEQFF. The CDR3 DNA follows: TGTGCCAGCAGTTATTGGTCTAGCGGGAGCGATGAGCAGTTCTTC.

The J gene is TRBJ1-1, the V gene TRBV27; TRBD1 might be the D (5 bases). Germline CDR1 reads MNHEY; CDR2 reads SMNVEV (reference sequence). The CDR3 runs 14 residues. Trimming cost V 0 bases and J 4 bases, with 9 bases left between them. The CDR3 here is CASSLSPDSTEAFF. CDR3 DNA: TGTGCCAGCAGTTTATCGCCTGACAGCACTGAAGCTTTCTTT.

V gene TRBV30 combines with J gene TRBJ1-6; tentatively, D is TRBD1 (6 bases). Germline V CDR1 and CDR2: GTSNPN, SVGIG (reference sequence). Between the trimmed V and J ends, which lost 2 bases and 7 bases, there was a span of 12 bases. This CDR3 spans 14 amino acids. CDR3 nucleotides: TGTGCCTGGAGTAGTACAGGGACAAATTCACCCCTCCACTTT. The encoded protein is CAWSSTGTNSPLHF.

V gene TRBV5-1 combines with J gene TRBJ1-1, with D perhaps matching TRBD1 (5 bases). This CDR3 spans 16 amino acids. V lost 0 bases and J lost 6, with 18 bases in between. The germline V gene has CDR1 SGHRS and CDR2 YFSETQ. The CDR3, as DNA: TGCGCCAGCAGCTTGGCATATCGGGACTCACGGTCTGAAGCTTTCTTT. As protein: CASSLAYRDSRSEAFF.

The V call is TRBV27, the J call TRBJ2-1, with 9 bases that match TRBD2. Losses at the gene ends were 2 bases for V and 5 bases for J; bases not matched to a gene: 4. The CDR3 runs to 15 residues. Germline lookup yields CDR1 MNHEY and CDR2 SMNVEV (reference sequence). The CDR3: CASSLGGRAHNEQFF. The CDR3 bases are TGTGCCAGCAGTTTAGGCGGGAGGGCCCACAATGAGCAGTTCTTC.

This clone appeared a few times. The chain combines TRBV5-1 with TRBJ2-1; a weak D match, TRBD1 (6 bases). The germline CDR1 and CDR2 sequences are SGHRS and YFSETQ. V lost 5 bases to trimming and J lost 7 bases, with 19 bases between them. This CDR3 contains 15 residues. CDR3 DNA: TGCGCCAGCAGTCGCACTAGTACGAGGGGGAATGAGCAGTTCTTC. Protein: CASSRTSTRGNEQFF.

The J gene is TRBJ1-6, the V gene TRBV28, with a weak D call TRBD1 (5 bases). This CDR3 spans 13 amino acids. V was shortened by 3 bases and J by 8 bases, with 8 bases between the two germline ends. Germline loops: CDR1 MDHEN, CDR2 SYDVKM. Here the CDR3 DNA reads TGTGCCAGCAGTTTGGGGACTTATTCACCCCTCCACTTT. Its translation: CASSLGTYSPLHF.

The rearrangement joins TRBV30 to TRBJ2-1; 10 nucleotides agree with TRBD2. The CDR3 has 12 residues. Germline trimming cut 2 bases from V and 12 bases from J; bases unmatched to any gene: 4. Germline CDR1 reads GTSNPN; CDR2 reads SVGIG (reference sequence). DNA for the CDR3: TGTGCCTGGAGTCTTAGCGGGGGGTGGCAGTTCTTC. Its translation is CAWSLSGGWQFF.

This clone has a handful of counts. The genes are TRBV5-1 and TRBJ2-1; TRBD2 matches at 8 bases. The V gene's germline CDR1 is SGHRS and CDR2 YFSETQ. The V and J ends lost 4 bases and 8 bases, in that order; junction bases with no gene match: 8. The CDR3 has 14 residues. This CDR3 reads CASSISGLDYEQFF. CDR3 coding DNA: TGCGCCAGCAGCATCTCGGGACTAGATTATGAGCAGTTCTTC. Full variable domain (remainder filled in from reference TRBV5-1 and TRBJ2-1): KAGVTQTPRYLIKTRGQQVTLSCSPISGHRSVSWYQQTPGQGLQFLFEYFSETQRNKGNFPGRFSGRQFSNSRSEMNVSTLELGDSALYLCASSISGLDYEQFFGPGTRLTVL.

The V call is TRBV11-2, the J call TRBJ1-2; D is possibly TRBD1 (5 bases). Germline V gene data show CDR1 as SGHAT and CDR2 as FQNNGV. V was trimmed by 1 base and J by 5 bases, leaving 11 bases between them. CDR3 length: 14 residues. CDR3 nucleotide sequence: TGTGCCAGCAGCTTAGTAGCGGGGGAATATGGCTACACCTTC. It yields the protein CASSLVAGEYGYTF.

This chain joins TRBV12-2 and TRBJ2-1; the D call TRBD2 from the table was never checked on the DNA. TRBV12-2 is a pseudogene segment. The CDR3 runs 14 residues. The CDR3 DNA is TGTGCAAGTCGCCCGCCCGGTGCTAGCAGTGAGCAGTTCTTC. The encoded protein is CASRPPGASSEQFF.

This clone is a singleton in its sample. This chain connects TRBV27 to TRBJ2-3, with TRBD2 matching over 14 bases. Trimming cost V 5 bases and J 10 bases; bases outside gene matches: 2. CDR1 and CDR2 (germline): MNHEY, SMNVEV (reference sequence). The CDR3 totals 13 residues. The CDR3 spells CASSRTSGRSQYF. As DNA, the CDR3 is TGTGCCAGCAGTCGGACTAGCGGGAGGTCGCAGTATTTT.

The rearrangement uses TRBV27 and TRBJ2-2; possible D gene TRBD2, 6 bases. With 2 bases removed from V and 5 bases from J, the gap between germline ends came to 15 bases. Germline V lookup: CDR1 MNHEY, CDR2 SMNVEV (reference sequence). CDR3 length: 16 amino acids. This CDR3 reads CASSLAPAAGTGELFF. CDR3 DNA sequence: TGTGCCAGCAGTTTAGCTCCGGCGGCGGGAACCGGGGAGCTGTTTTTT.

Here the CDR3 DNA reads TGCGCCAGCAGTCACAAACAGGGGTGGAAAGAGACCCAGTACTTC. This codes for CASSHKQGWKETQYF. This rearrangement joins TRBV23-1 to TRBJ2-5, with 7 bases that match TRBD1. TRBV23-1 is an ORF, with its function uncertain. V dropped 3 bases and J dropped 3; count of bases not matched to a gene: 7. CDR3 length: 15 amino acids.